This T cell receptor (beta chain) was observed in a study of cytomegalovirus exposure and HLA in healthy donors. Germline-derived CDR1 and CDR2 are LNHDA and SQIVND (reference sequence). This CDR3 is built from 18 residues. As for this clone: Its antigen is not known. At one of its ends the junction is not consistent with the germline gene, which may arise from a read error. The sample contains more than one DNA sequence encoding this CDR3.

PCR amplification relied on 60 Vbeta primers (plus 13 Jbeta primers). Produced via immunoSEQ multiplex PCR; TCRdb's table is partial and in-frame only. Its clone listing holds about 77,000 clones. Study findings and constraints: Many donors carried some public TCRs, although rarity characterized most TCR sequences. Per published reports, the classifier diagnosed cytomegalovirus status with high specificity and sensitivity.

Sample: PBMCs. V and J are TRBV19 and TRBJ2-3; 7 bases line up with TRBD2. This clonotype originated in a man aged 45-65 years in good health and CMV-seropositive. The CDR3 bases are TGTGCCCGCAGTAAGTTGGAGGGTCTAGCGGTTAGCACAGATACGCAGTACTTT. The encoded protein is CARSKLEGLAVSTDTQYF.